The 9 T cell receptor beta chains presented below share a single source sample, sequenced in a study of blood T cell repertoires in COVID-19. Assay: immunoSEQ multiplex PCR; the TCRdb copy retains only in-frame clones and omits some. The data contain about 230,000 clones, approximately 84% of them seen just once; the ten biggest clones take up approximately 10%. Input material: peripheral blood. These receptors all come from a man aged 50 to 60 with COVID-19, enrolled during active disease.

This chain connects TRBV7-9 to TRBJ2-7; 7 bases agree with TRBD1. The CDR3 has 15 residues. Germline V lookup: CDR1 SEHNR, CDR2 FQNEAQ (reference sequence). Trimming cost V 2 bases and J 0 bases; bases outside gene matches: 4. The CDR3 region is CASSLYRGVSYEQYF. CDR3 sequence (DNA): TGTGCCAGCAGCTTATACAGGGGCGTCTCCTACGAGCAGTACTTC.

The V gene is TRBV19, the J gene TRBJ1-3; D gene ambiguous. V gave up 5 bases and J gave up 0 bases, with 11 bases separating them. Germline V gene data show CDR1 as LNHDA and CDR2 as SQIVND (reference sequence). The CDR3 extends over 15 amino acids. The CDR3 protein is CASSVTWSSGNTIYF. In DNA, the CDR3 is TGTGCCAGTAGTGTCACCTGGAGCTCTGGAAACACCATATATTTT.

The chain is built from TRBV10-3 and TRBJ1-6, with D tentatively TRBD1 (5 bases). Trimming pared 3 bases from V and 7 bases from J, leaving 13 bases between. The CDR3 runs 15 residues. Germline CDR1 reads ENHRY; CDR2 reads SYGVKD. CDR3 coding DNA: TGTGCCATCAGTGAAAGCGGGACTGAGAATTCACCCCTCCACTTT. Protein product: CAISESGTENSPLHF.

This clone appeared once. V usage is TRBV6-5 and J usage is TRBJ2-5; 9 nucleotides agree with TRBD2. Per germline, CDR1 MNHEY and CDR2 SVGAGI. This CDR3 region has 16 residues. The V gene end was trimmed by 0 bases and the J gene end by 5 bases; junction bases not matched to a gene: 7. DNA for the CDR3: TGTGCCAGCAGTTACTCGTTTAGCGGGAGCTCTGAGACCCAGTACTTC. Protein sequence: CASSYSFSGSSETQYF.

The rearrangement uses TRBV7-6 and TRBJ2-6; D perhaps matches TRBD1 (6 bases). With 5 bases removed from V and 3 bases from J, the gap between germline ends came to 11 bases. This CDR3 spans 15 amino acids. Germline lookup yields CDR1 SGHVS and CDR2 FNYEAQ. The DNA for the CDR3 is TGTGCCAGCAGCCTAGGGGGAGATGGGGCCAACGTCCTGACTTTC. Its protein product is CASSLGGDGANVLTF.

V and J are TRBV6-2 or TRBV6-3 and TRBJ1-3; D is possibly TRBD1 (6 bases). The CDR3 is made up of 17 amino acids. Per germline, CDR1 MNHEY and CDR2 SVGEGT. Trimming removed 6 bases from V and 1 base from J, with 19 bases in between. The CDR3 DNA sequence: TGTGCCAGCAGCAGGGGTCACTCCTCCGTTTCTGGAAACACCATATATTTT. It codes for CASSRGHSSVSGNTIYF.

J is TRBJ1-6 and V is TRBV5-4; D possibly corresponds to TRBD1 (5 bases). Between the trimmed V and J ends, which lost 2 bases and 7 bases, there was a span of 10 bases. Germline CDR1 reads SGHNT; CDR2 reads YYREEE (reference sequence). This CDR3 has 14 residues. The CDR3 DNA is TGTGCCAGCAGCTTCGAGCAGGGCAATTCACCCCTCCACTTT. This translates into CASSFEQGNSPLHF.

The chain carries TRBV9 and TRBJ2-2, with D possibly being TRBD2 (5 bases). V was cut by 3 bases and J by 8 bases, with 14 bases left in between. Germline V lookup: CDR1 SGDLS, CDR2 YYNGEE. The CDR3 sequence is 14 residues long. For the CDR3, the DNA is TGTGCCAGCAGCGGACGGGGTCTGTCTGGGGAGCTGTTTTTT. Residues: CASSGRGLSGELFF.

The V and J genes are TRBV6-1 and TRBJ1-1; TRBD1 might be the D (6 bases). Germline loops: CDR1 MNHNS, CDR2 SASEGT. V dropped 2 bases and J dropped 1 base, with 11 bases sitting between them. The CDR3 covers 15 residues. This CDR3 reads CASSEQGLANTEAFF. The CDR3 region has the DNA TGTGCCAGCAGTGAACAGGGGCTAGCGAACACTGAAGCTTTCTTT.